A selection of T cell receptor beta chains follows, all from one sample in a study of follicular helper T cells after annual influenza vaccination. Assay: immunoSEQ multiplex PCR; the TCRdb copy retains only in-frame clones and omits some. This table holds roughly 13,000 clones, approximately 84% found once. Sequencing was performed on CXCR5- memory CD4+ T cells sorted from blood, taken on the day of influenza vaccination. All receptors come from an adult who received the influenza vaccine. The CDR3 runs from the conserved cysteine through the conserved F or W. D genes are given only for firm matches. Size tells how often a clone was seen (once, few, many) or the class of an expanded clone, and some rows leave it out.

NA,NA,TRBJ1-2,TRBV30,CAWSGLLGKVDGYTF,TGTGCCTGGAGTGGCCTATTGGGGAAGGTCGATGGCTACACCTTC
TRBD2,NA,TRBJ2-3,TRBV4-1,CASSRGLAGNTDTQYF,TGCGCCAGCAGCCGGGGACTAGCGGGGAACACAGATACGCAGTATTTT
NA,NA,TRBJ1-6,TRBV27,CASSVRVRDSPLHF,TGTGCCAGCAGTGTCAGGGTTCGGGATTCACCCCTCCACTTT
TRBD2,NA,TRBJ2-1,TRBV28,CASSLGGGRYNEQFF,TGTGCCAGCAGTTTAGGCGGGGGGCGATACAATGAGCAGTTCTTC
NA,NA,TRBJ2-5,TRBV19,CASSIVRGYQETQYF,TGTGCCAGTAGTATAGTGAGGGGGTACCAAGAGACCCAGTACTTC
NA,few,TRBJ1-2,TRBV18,CASSTDSYGYTF,TGTGCCAGCTCTACAGACTCCTATGGCTACACCTTC
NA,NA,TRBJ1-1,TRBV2,CASFIEKNTEAFF,TGTGCCAGCTTTATTGAGAAAAACACTGAAGCTTTCTTT
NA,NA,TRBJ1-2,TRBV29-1,CSARSGGNGYTF,TGCAGCGCTAGGTCGGGGGGGAATGGCTACACCTTC
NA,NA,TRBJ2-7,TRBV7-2,CASSLYITYEQYF,TGTGCCAGCAGCTTATATATCACCTACGAGCAGTACTTC
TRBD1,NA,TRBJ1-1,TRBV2,CASSNDRGRGEAFF,TGTGCCAGCAGTAACGACAGGGGGCGAGGTGAAGCTTTCTTT
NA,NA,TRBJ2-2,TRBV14,CASTRVNTGELFF,TGTGCCAGCACGAGAGTGAACACCGGGGAGCTGTTTTTT
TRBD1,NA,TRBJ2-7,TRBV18,CASSRLGQGHSYEQYF,TGTGCCAGCTCACGACTAGGACAGGGACACTCCTACGAGCAGTACTTC
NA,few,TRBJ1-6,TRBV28,CASSPNRDNSPLHF,TGTGCCAGCAGTCCCAACAGAGATAATTCACCCCTCCACTTT
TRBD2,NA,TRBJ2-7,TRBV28,CASSTPAGGRFYEQYF,TGTGCCAGCAGTACCCCAGCGGGGGGTCGATTTTACGAGCAGTACTTC
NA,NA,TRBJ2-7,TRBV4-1,CASSQDLAIYEQYF,TGCGCCAGCAGCCAAGATCTGGCTATTTACGAGCAGTACTTC
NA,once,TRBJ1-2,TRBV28,CASSSISPRGYGYTF,TGTGCCAGCAGTTCGATATCCCCAAGAGGATATGGCTACACCTTC
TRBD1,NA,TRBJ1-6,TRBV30,CAWSRDRDFGSYNSPLHF,TGTGCCTGGAGTCGGGACAGGGACTTCGGCTCCTATAATTCACCCCTCCACTTT
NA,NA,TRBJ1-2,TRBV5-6,CASSLQGPYGYTF,TGTGCCAGCAGCTTGCAGGGGCCGTATGGCTACACCTTC
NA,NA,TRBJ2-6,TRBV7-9,CASSLQVSGANVLTF,TGTGCCAGCAGCTTACAGGTCTCTGGGGCCAACGTCCTGACTTTC
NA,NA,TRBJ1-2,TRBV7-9,CASSLSHRTEEFTF,TGTGCCAGCAGCCTCTCCCACCGAACAGAGGAATTCACCTTC
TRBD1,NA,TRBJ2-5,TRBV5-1,CASSADRAGETQYF,TGCGCCAGCAGCGCGGACAGGGCGGGGGAGACCCAGTACTTC
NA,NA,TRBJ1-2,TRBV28,CASSSLPLGYTF,TGTGCCAGCAGTTCCTTACCTCTCGGCTACACCTTC
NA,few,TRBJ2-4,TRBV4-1,CASSQDSTVLAKNIQYF,TGCGCCAGCAGCCAAGATTCGACGGTACTAGCCAAAAACATTCAGTACTTC
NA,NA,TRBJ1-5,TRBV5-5,CASSQMGPGNQPQHF,TGTGCCAGCAGCCAAATGGGCCCGGGCAATCAGCCCCAGCATTTT
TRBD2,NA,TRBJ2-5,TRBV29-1,CSVDSSGGETQYF,TGCAGCGTTGATAGTAGCGGGGGTGAGACCCAGTACTTC
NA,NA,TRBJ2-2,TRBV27,CASRPGHTGELFF,TGTGCCAGCAGACCGGGGCATACCGGGGAGCTGTTTTTT
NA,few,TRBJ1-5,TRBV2,CASSDQEARNQPQHF,TGTGCCAGCAGTGATCAGGAAGCACGCAATCAGCCCCAGCATTTT
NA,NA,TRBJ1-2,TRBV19,CASSILASVRYGYTF,TGTGCCAGTAGTATATTAGCGTCGGTTCGCTATGGCTACACCTTC